This entry lists 27 T cell receptor beta chains sequenced from one sample in a study of blood T cell repertoires in COVID-19 (dated by TCRdb to the early 2020s). The library was made by the immunoSEQ multiplex PCR assay. Drawn from immuneACCESS, this table holds only the in-frame rearrangements with V and J called that TCRdb kept. Clones are partly lost; checked studies trace under half to an unresolved V gene and leave the rest unexplained. In all, the sample holds 150,000 to 200,000 clones, and roughly 83% of those were seen once. The ten largest clones add up to around 9% of the sample. Input material: PBMCs or T cells enriched from blood (not recorded which). The receptors here all came from a woman in her twenties or thirties who had recovered from COVID-19.

This clone has more than one count but fewer than ten. The chain uses TRBV14 and TRBJ1-1; maybe TRBD1 (6 bases). CDR1 is SGHDN and CDR2 is FVKESK in the germline V gene. The CDR3 extends over 14 amino acids. The V and J ends lost 3 bases and 4 bases respectively, with 12 bases between them. The CDR3 sequence: CASSQAIGGTEAFF. The CDR3 DNA sequence: TGTGCCAGCAGCCAGGCCATAGGGGGCACTGAAGCTTTCTTT.

CDR3 DNA: TGTGCCAGCAGCTTAGATGGGGGCGGTGGAAACACCATATATTTT. Its protein product is CASSLDGGGGNTIYF. The V call is TRBV7-8, the J call TRBJ1-3, with D possibly TRBD1 on 6 matching bases. Trimming removed 1 base at V and 3 bases at J, with 10 bases between. CDR1 and CDR2 from the germline V gene are SGHVS and FQNEAQ. CDR3 length: 15 amino acids.

DNA for the CDR3: TGTGCCAGCAGTCAGTCTCACCCCGGGGGGAATGAGCAGTTCTTC. Amino acid sequence: CASSQSHPGGNEQFF. V usage is TRBV27 and J usage is TRBJ2-1; 7 bases match TRBD2. This CDR3 comprises 15 residues. Germline CDR1 is MNHEY and CDR2 is SMNVEV (reference sequence). Losses at the gene ends were 5 bases for V and 7 bases for J; bases not matched to a gene: 11.

This clone is judged medium-sized (0.01 to 0.1%). This sequence joins TRBV16 and TRBJ2-2; weak D call: TRBD1 (5 bases). The CDR3 contains 15 residues. Germline CDR1 KGHSY, CDR2 FQNENV. V lost 2 bases to trimming and J lost 5 bases, with 12 bases between them. The CDR3 coding sequence is TGTGCCAGCAGCCAAGTCGATCAGGGAACCGGGGAGCTGTTTTTT. The encoded protein is CASSQVDQGTGELFF.

The chain joins TRBV20-1 to TRBJ2-7; TRBD1 matches at 9 bases. With 3 bases clipped from V and 4 bases from J, the junction kept 7 bases outside the gene matches. This CDR3 is built from 14 residues. The germline V gene encodes CDR1 DFQATT and CDR2 SNEGSKA (reference sequence). The CDR3 is CSASEDRGVYEQYF. In nucleotides, the CDR3 is TGCAGTGCTAGTGAAGACAGGGGGGTTTACGAGCAGTACTTC.

The chain links TRBV6-5 to TRBJ2-3, with TRBD2 matching 7 bases. This CDR3 has 15 residues. Trimming at V came to 6 bases and at J to 4 bases, leaving 10 bases not matched to a gene. Germline CDR1 is MNHEY and CDR2 is SVGAGI. The CDR3 is CASSSTGSGADTQYF. The CDR3 DNA reads as TGTGCCAGCAGCTCCACCGGGAGCGGGGCAGATACGCAGTATTTT.

This clone has just one count. V is TRBV19 and J is TRBJ2-3; D call uncertain. The V end lost 3 bases, the J end lost 5 bases, and 6 bases lay between the germline ends. The CDR3 runs 12 residues. Germline lookup yields CDR1 LNHDA and CDR2 SQIVND (reference sequence). This CDR3 is CASSILGDTQYF. For the CDR3, the DNA is TGTGCCAGTAGTATCCTAGGAGATACGCAGTATTTT.

The chain is built from TRBV6-2 or TRBV6-3 and TRBJ2-1; 13 bases match TRBD2. The V and J ends lost 5 bases and 5 bases, in that order; junction bases with no gene match: 6. The CDR3 is 16 amino acids. Germline V lookup: CDR1 MNHEY, CDR2 SVGEGT. The CDR3 DNA sequence: TGTGCCAGCAGTCGGACTAGCGGGAGATTGGACAATGAGCAGTTCTTC. Its protein is CASSRTSGRLDNEQFF.

This clone was observed once. The chain employs TRBV29-1 and TRBJ2-7, with a tentative D call TRBD2 (6 bases). This CDR3 is 14 amino acids long. Germline lookup yields CDR1 SQVTM and CDR2 ANQGSEA. Trimming removed 4 bases from V and 0 bases from J, with 13 bases in between. CDR3 region: CSVVGDGSSYEQYF. CDR3 DNA sequence: TGCAGCGTTGTGGGGGACGGGAGCTCCTACGAGCAGTACTTC.

J is TRBJ2-7 and V is TRBV5-4, with 15 bases that match TRBD2. V was pared by 3 bases and J by 4 bases, with 5 bases of the junction left unmatched. The CDR3 length is 16 residues. Germline loops: CDR1 SGHNT, CDR2 YYREEE (reference sequence). CDR3 DNA: TGTGCCAGCAGCTCATGGACTAGCGGGAGGGCTTACGAGCAGTACTTC. Its translation: CASSSWTSGRAYEQYF.

The chain joins TRBV28 to TRBJ1-1; D is uncertain. Looked up from germline, CDR1 is MDHEN and CDR2 is SYDVKM. V shed 4 bases and J shed 6 bases, with 9 bases lying between them. The CDR3 is 12 residues long. The CDR3 coding sequence is TGTGCCAGCAGTTGGCCAACCGCTGAAGCTTTCTTT. It codes for CASSWPTAEAFF.

The rearrangement uses TRBV25-1 and TRBJ2-1, with a weak D call TRBD1 (6 bases). The germline gives CDR1 MGHDK, CDR2 SYGVNS. Trimming pared 3 bases from V and 1 base from J, leaving 16 bases between. This CDR3 has 17 residues. CDR3 coding DNA: TGTGCCAGCAGTGAGAGGGGAGTAGGGGGATCCTACAATGAGCAGTTCTTC. Its protein is CASSERGVGGSYNEQFF.

The chain links TRBV29-1 to TRBJ2-2; D perhaps matches TRBD2 (5 bases). V lost 2 bases and J 1 base, leaving 8 bases between the germline ends. The CDR3 has 14 residues. Germline V lookup: CDR1 SQVTM, CDR2 ANQGSEA. The CDR3 loop reads CSVETGVNTGELFF. CDR3 in DNA: TGCAGCGTTGAAACCGGGGTGAACACCGGGGAGCTGTTTTTT.

This chain connects TRBV30 to TRBJ1-5, with a tentative D call TRBD1 (5 bases). The germline V gene encodes CDR1 GTSNPN and CDR2 SVGIG (reference sequence). There are 14 residues in the CDR3. Trimming left V 0 bases short and J 10 bases short, with 16 bases between. The CDR3 protein is CAWSVPAGFGPQHF. The CDR3 nucleotides are TGTGCCTGGAGTGTACCTGCAGGGTTTGGTCCCCAGCATTTT.

V gene TRBV6-5 combines with J gene TRBJ1-5, with a tentative D call TRBD1 (5 bases). Germline CDR1 is MNHEY and CDR2 is SVGAGI. The CDR3 totals 16 residues. Trimming cost V 4 bases and J 3 bases, with 16 bases left between them. CDR3 coding DNA: TGTGCCAGCAGTTCCTCTGGGGGGGAGATCAATCAGCCCCAGCATTTT. It translates to CASSSSGGEINQPQHF.

V usage is TRBV5-1 and J usage is TRBJ1-1, with D perhaps TRBD1 (6 bases). Germline CDR1 reads SGHRS; CDR2 reads YFSETQ. V shed 1 base and J shed 3 bases, with 13 bases lying between them. CDR3 length: 15 amino acids. Written as DNA, the CDR3 is TGCGCCAGCAGCTTGACTCAGGGGCTTCACACTGAAGCTTTCTTT. Translated, it gives CASSLTQGLHTEAFF.

The genes are TRBV30 and TRBJ1-4, with a tentative D call TRBD1 (5 bases). CDR1 is GTSNPN, CDR2 SVGIG, per germline (reference sequence). The CDR3 covers 13 residues. The V gene lost 5 bases and the J gene lost 10 bases, with 17 bases spanning the gap. The CDR3 coding sequence is TGTGCCTGGGGGAAATCCGCCGGGGGAAAACTGTTTTTT. This gives the protein CAWGKSAGGKLFF. Using reference TRBV30 and TRBJ1-4 for the parts outside the CDR3, the full variable domain is SQTIHQWPATLVQPVGSPLSLECTVEGTSNPNLYWYRQAAGRGLQLLFYSVGIGQISSEVPQNLSASRPQDRQFILSSKKLLLSDSGFYLCAWGKSAGGKLFFGSGTQLSVL.

This clone has only a few counts. The rearrangement links TRBV7-2 to TRBJ1-2; D is unresolved. From germline, CDR1 is SGHTA and CDR2 FQGNSA. Between the trimmed V and J ends, which lost 1 base and 8 bases, there was a span of 14 bases. The CDR3 consists of 14 residues. The CDR3 DNA sequence: TGTGCCAGCAGCTTAGAAGCTTCAGGTCCGGGCTACACCTTC. It specifies CASSLEASGPGYTF.

The chain joins TRBV21-1 to TRBJ1-4. TRBV21-1 is a pseudogene locus. CDR3 length: 10 residues. CDR3 nucleotide sequence: TGTGCCAGCGGAGGGGAAAAACTGTTTTTT. Amino acids: CASGGEKLFF.

This chain uses TRBV27 with TRBJ2-7; 13 bases are a match to TRBD2. This CDR3 has 17 amino acids. Trimming cost V 2 bases and J 6 bases; bases outside gene matches: 10. Looked up from germline, CDR1 is MNHEY and CDR2 is SMNVEV (reference sequence). CDR3 protein: CASSLQWTSGSAGEQYF. The CDR3 DNA is TGTGCCAGCAGTTTACAATGGACTAGCGGGAGCGCGGGCGAGCAGTACTTC.

The chain uses TRBV28 and TRBJ1-2, with TRBD1 matching over 7 bases. The junction had 12 bases not matched to a gene; V was cut back by 3 bases and J by 8 bases. The CDR3 is 15 residues long. CDR1 is MDHEN, CDR2 SYDVKM, per germline. DNA for the CDR3: TGTGCCAGCAGTTTTGGCAGGGGGGTTTACTTGGGCTACACCTTC. As protein: CASSFGRGVYLGYTF.

This clone was detected only once. The V and J genes are TRBV6-5 and TRBJ2-3; 7 bases fit TRBD2. CDR1 is MNHEY and CDR2 is SVGAGI in the germline V gene. Trimming cost V 5 bases and J 3 bases; bases outside gene matches: 8. This CDR3 region has 15 residues. Here the CDR3 reads CASSTRGRATDTQYF. The CDR3 DNA is TGTGCCAGCAGTACTCGGGGGAGGGCGACAGATACGCAGTATTTT.

CDR3 protein: CASSLIPGRTTGETQYF. The CDR3 region has the DNA TGTGCCAGCAGCTTAATCCCCGGGAGGACGACGGGGGAGACCCAGTACTTC. V usage is TRBV11-2 and J usage is TRBJ2-5; TRBD2 matches at 7 bases. The CDR3 length is 17 residues. V lost 2 bases, J lost 5 bases, and 14 bases stayed unmatched. Germline V lookup: CDR1 SGHAT, CDR2 FQNNGV.

CDR3 bases: TGCGCCAGCAGCCAAGTGGACCAGGGATTCGAAGCTTTCTTT. Its protein is CASSQVDQGFEAFF. J is TRBJ1-1 and V is TRBV4-1; the D gene is possibly TRBD1 (5 bases). Between the trimmed V and J ends, which lost 1 base and 8 bases, there was a span of 14 bases. Per germline, CDR1 MGHRA and CDR2 YSYEKL. The CDR3 extends over 14 amino acids.

This clone came up once. V gene TRBV28 combines with J gene TRBJ2-5; 12 bases are a match to TRBD2. J gave up 6 bases and V 1 base, and 6 bases lay outside the gene matches. From germline, CDR1 is MDHEN and CDR2 SYDVKM. The CDR3 sequence is 16 residues long. The CDR3 loop reads CASSLSSGRAMKTQYF. CDR3 bases: TGTGCCAGCAGTTTATCTAGCGGGAGGGCCATGAAGACCCAGTACTTC.

This clone was seen more than once but under ten times. This rearrangement joins TRBV4-1 to TRBJ2-1; the match to TRBD2 covers 10 bases. The V gene end was trimmed by 2 bases and the J gene end by 2 bases; junction bases not matched to a gene: 6. Germline V CDR1 and CDR2: MGHRA, YSYEKL. The CDR3 spans 17 residues. Written as DNA, the CDR3 is TGCGCCAGCAGCCAACCTCCCGGGACTAGCGCCTACAATGAGCAGTTCTTC. Encoded protein: CASSQPPGTSAYNEQFF.

The chain has TRBV6-4 and TRBJ2-3; TRBD2 aligns across 11 bases. V shed 6 bases and J 7 bases; nucleotides not matched to a gene: 9. The CDR3 sequence is 15 residues long. Per the germline V gene, CDR1 is MRHNA and CDR2 is SNTAGT. The CDR3 DNA reads TGTGCCAGCAGGGCCGGGACTAGCGGCCGATATACGCAGTATTTT. It translates to CASRAGTSGRYTQYF.